Listed below are T cell receptor beta chains from one sample, sequenced in a study of blood T cell repertoires in COVID-19. The assay was immunoSEQ multiplex PCR, and TCRdb's table has in-frame clones only and misses some. The sample lists almost 25,000 clones, 80% to 85% occurring once. The material sequenced was peripheral blood. The receptors were sampled from a human donor in a cohort sampled during active COVID-19. CDR3s leave out the opening cysteine and the closing phenylalanine or tryptophan. D genes are given only for firm matches.

d_call j_call v_call cdr3_aa
TRBD1 TRBJ1-2 TRBV9 ASSPRPGGDGYT
. TRBJ2-7 TRBV6-6 ASSPTVHEQY
TRBD1 TRBJ2-1 TRBV25-1 ATTLAGTGGRDEQF
TRBD1 TRBJ1-6 TRBV13 ASTTGTGGYNSPLH
. TRBJ2-7 TRBV4-3 ASSTGISYEQY
TRBD2 TRBJ2-1 TRBV7-7 ASSLGTSGVSSYNEQF
. TRBJ2-7 TRBV7-2 ASSLYDWGAYEQY
. TRBJ1-1 TRBV7-2 ASSFSDTEAF
TRBD1 TRBJ2-7 TRBV11-1 ASSLEDRTGVNEQY
. TRBJ1-2 TRBV5-6 ASSPASQGAYGYT
. TRBJ2-1 TRBV6-4 ASSYYGEQF
TRBD2 TRBJ2-7 TRBV19 ASSMEREAAYEQY
. TRBJ1-2 TRBV28 ASSLLLNYGYT
TRBD2 TRBJ2-3 TRBV5-4 ASSLAENRLAAQY
. TRBJ2-1 TRBV4-1 ASSQVGTNEQF
. TRBJ2-7 TRBV9 ASSVGQRTYEQY
. TRBJ1-1 TRBV29-1 SAQNTEAF
TRBD1 TRBJ1-1 TRBV19 ASSIWQGARTEAF
. TRBJ2-1 TRBV15 ATSRAQGDNEQF
. TRBJ2-1 TRBV19 ANPLHQWSNEQF
. TRBJ2-3 TRBV4-3 ASSQDPGQAVDTQY
. TRBJ2-5 TRBV6-5 ASTSTPAGTQY
TRBD1 TRBJ2-1 TRBV6-2/TRBV6-3 ASSYSRDRGNEQF
TRBD2 TRBJ2-1 TRBV5-4 ASSLGLAGDNEQF
. TRBJ2-7 TRBV7-2 ASSLVISTTYEQY
TRBD2 TRBJ2-4 TRBV5-6 ASSSRLALAKNIQY
. TRBJ1-1 TRBV7-9 ASSLTGWTEAF
. TRBJ1-3 TRBV18 ASSQGDKRNTIY
TRBD2 TRBJ2-3 TRBV7-8 ASSLRREGRADTQY
. TRBJ2-2 TRBV7-2 ASSRTPGLGELF
. TRBJ1-1 TRBV30 AWNSGSEAF
. TRBJ2-6 TRBV5-1 ASLEAGANVLT
. TRBJ1-5 TRBV19 ASNPLNGRDQPQH
. TRBJ1-1 TRBV5-1 ASSLEVGGRGAF
. TRBJ2-7 TRBV27 ASLRDVGSPHEQY
. TRBJ2-6 TRBV5-1 ASSDGTGANVPT
TRBD1 TRBJ1-1 TRBV4-3 ASSQGAGGLTEAF
. TRBJ2-7 TRBV4-2 ASSQLTQGEQY
. TRBJ1-5 TRBV6-1 ASSEGLLSNQPQH
TRBD1 TRBJ1-1 TRBV9 ASSAGPGQGFLGEEEAF
. TRBJ2-7 TRBV5-5 ASSLMLDGEQY
. TRBJ1-3 TRBV13 ASSPSGREGNTIY
. TRBJ1-4 TRBV11-2 ASSLVGGYGEKLF
TRBD1 TRBJ2-7 TRBV9 ASSVGDSPYEQY
TRBD2 TRBJ2-3 TRBV7-9 ASSSQGTSGGISTDTQY
TRBD2 TRBJ2-5 TRBV9 ASSLGGLAGGPLETQY
. TRBJ1-3 TRBV7-9 ASSPLGSSGNTIY
. TRBJ2-1 TRBV6-2/TRBV6-3 ASSFTSDEQF
. TRBJ1-5 TRBV4-1 ASSQYGSSEPQH
. TRBJ2-3 TRBV7-2 ASSPKPKDTQY
TRBD1 TRBJ2-1 TRBV28 ASSSGQSYNEQF
. TRBJ2-7 TRBV7-3 ASSETGVSYEQY
. TRBJ2-7 TRBV6-6 ASSYFEGGGSSEQY
TRBD2 TRBJ2-1 TRBV4-2 ASSQDPASGEQF
TRBD2 TRBJ2-7 TRBV2 ASSAGTSGTYEQY
. TRBJ2-2 TRBV6-2/TRBV6-3 ASSYSSRINTGELF